The 5 T cell receptor beta chains below all came from one sample that was sequenced in a study of T cell changes during pregnancy in multiple sclerosis. Measured with immunoSEQ multiplex PCR; TCRdb has only the in-frame clones, and not every one. The data contain just over 40,000 clones, 80% to 90% of them singletons. This sample comprised peripheral blood, obtained in the first trimester of pregnancy. All receptors derive from a female donor in good health, enrolled as a control in a pregnancy study.

V usage is TRBV4-2 and J usage is TRBJ1-3; D is possibly TRBD1 (5 bases). The germline gives CDR1 LGHNA, CDR2 YNFKEQ. The V gene lost 1 base and the J gene lost 0 bases, with 10 bases spanning the gap. The CDR3 loop spans 16 amino acids. The chain's CDR3 is CASSQVQVSSGNTIYF. The CDR3 bases are TGTGCCAGCAGCCAAGTACAGGTTTCCTCTGGAAACACCATATATTTT.

V gene TRBV7-6 combines with J gene TRBJ1-1; D gene uncertain. Germline-derived CDR1 and CDR2 are SGHVS and FNYEAQ. The V end lost 1 base, the J end lost 3 bases, and 12 bases lay between the germline ends. The CDR3 is 15 residues long. CDR3 protein: CASSLGTRRDTEAFF. In DNA, the CDR3 is TGTGCCAGCAGCTTAGGAACCCGGAGGGACACTGAAGCTTTCTTT.

This chain connects TRBV19 to TRBJ1-4, with TRBD1 as a possible D gene (5 bases). The CDR3 sequence is 17 residues long. Trimming took 3 bases from V and 2 from J, leaving 16 bases between them. Looked up from germline, CDR1 is LNHDA and CDR2 is SQIVND (reference sequence). CDR3 coding DNA: TGTGCCAGTAGTATTCGTCTTCAGGGTCGGACTAATGAAAAACTGTTTTTT. Its protein is CASSIRLQGRTNEKLFF.

The chain combines TRBV7-2 with TRBJ2-1; tentatively, D is TRBD1 (6 bases). V was clipped by 6 bases and J by 3 bases, with 15 bases between them. CDR1 is SGHTA and CDR2 is FQGNSA in the germline V gene. CDR3 length: 15 amino acids. CDR3 protein: CASRNPKGVYNEQFF. In DNA form, the CDR3 reads TGTGCCAGCAGGAACCCGAAGGGGGTCTACAATGAGCAGTTCTTC.

The V call is TRBV25-1, the J call TRBJ1-1, with 9 nucleotides matching TRBD1. The CDR3 spans 15 residues. Germline lookup yields CDR1 MGHDK and CDR2 SYGVNS. Germline trimming cut 3 bases from V and 5 bases from J; bases unmatched to any gene: 7. In DNA form, the CDR3 reads TGTGCCAGCAGTGAGGGGGACAGGGTATGGACTGAAGCTTTCTTT. Its protein is CASSEGDRVWTEAFF.